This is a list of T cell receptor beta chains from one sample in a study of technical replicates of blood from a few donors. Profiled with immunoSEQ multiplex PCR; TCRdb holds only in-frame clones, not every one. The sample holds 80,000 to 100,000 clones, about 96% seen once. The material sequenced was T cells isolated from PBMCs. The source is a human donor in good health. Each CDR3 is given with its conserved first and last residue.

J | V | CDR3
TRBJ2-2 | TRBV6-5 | CASSLYRGNTGELFF
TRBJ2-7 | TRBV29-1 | CSVEFSAASYEQYF
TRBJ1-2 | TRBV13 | CASSLGRNYGYTF
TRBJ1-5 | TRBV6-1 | CASTITGGQPQHF
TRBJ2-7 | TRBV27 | CASIRGYEQYF
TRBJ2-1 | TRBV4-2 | CASSQEGRAGGPVDNEQFF
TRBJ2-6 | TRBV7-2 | CASKTDYSGANVLTF
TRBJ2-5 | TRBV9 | CASSYGGGREGETQYF
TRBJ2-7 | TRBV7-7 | CASSSSSGRAGEQYF
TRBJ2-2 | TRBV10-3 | CAARTLTGELFF
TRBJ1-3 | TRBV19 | CASSIDRVSGNTIYF
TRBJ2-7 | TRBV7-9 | CASSLSGTGFYEQYF
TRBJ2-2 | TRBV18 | CASSPRHLAGNTGELFF
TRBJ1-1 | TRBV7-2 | CASSRQGPVNTEAFF
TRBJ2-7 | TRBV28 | CATSDPDEQYF
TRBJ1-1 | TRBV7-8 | CASSKGHQNTEAFF
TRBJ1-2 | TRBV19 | CASIGQRRDSTNYGYTF
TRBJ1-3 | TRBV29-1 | CSVEEGLGNTIYF
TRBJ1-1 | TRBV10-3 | CAIGTENMNTEAFF
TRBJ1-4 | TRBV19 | CASNRQGNSEKLFF
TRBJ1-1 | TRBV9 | CASSLTGPTEAFF
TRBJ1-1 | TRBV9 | CASSVGLTTEAFF
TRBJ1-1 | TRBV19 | CASSPRGWTEAFF
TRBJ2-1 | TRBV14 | CASSQDHLGSSGRTEQFF
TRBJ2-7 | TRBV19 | CASSPTLNYEQYF
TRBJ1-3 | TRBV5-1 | CASSLSGGGNTIYF
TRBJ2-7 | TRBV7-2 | CASSLGQGYYEQYF